This TCR beta chain was sequenced during a study of PD-L1 blockade in urothelial cancer. Study summary: At some point between 2013 and 2014, patients got going on atezolizumab, taking 1,200 mg intravenously every 3 weeks. Between 0 and 3 chemotherapy regimens preceded treatment for each patient. Investigators checked blood 3 weeks (second dose) and 6 weeks after treatment start.

Germline values: CDR1 SGHTA, CDR2 FQGNSA. Between the trimmed V and J ends, which lost 3 bases and 4 bases, there was a span of 9 bases. The CDR3 covers 14 residues. Study observations and caveats: Tumor-linked clones in blood grew more by 3 weeks in durable-benefit patients.

A note on this clone: Its antigen is not known.

The protocol was immunoSEQ multiplex PCR, while the TCRdb copy is restricted to in-frame clones and leaves out a portion. The sample holds tens of thousands of clones, 80% to 90% seen once. The clonotype comes from a man aged 45-60 years with urothelial cancer. This chain links TRBV7-2 with TRBJ2-2, with no clear D. The source material was PBMCs, sampled around atezolizumab (anti-PD-L1) treatment. The CDR3 loop reads CASSFQASTGELFF. The CDR3 DNA follows: TGTGCCAGCAGCTTTCAGGCATCCACCGGGGAGCTGTTTTTT.